These 3 T cell receptor beta chains were all obtained from the same sample, sequenced in a study of PD-L1 blockade in urothelial cancer. The table came from immunoSEQ multiplex PCR; TCRdb's copy has only in-frame clones and leaves some out. The sample includes around 66,000 clones, 81% of them seen just once. Noted time point: pretreatment peripheral blood. The sequencing used PBMCs, collected around atezolizumab (anti-PD-L1) treatment. These receptors were collected from a man aged 65-85 years with urothelial cancer.

J is TRBJ2-1 and V is TRBV7-2; 8 bases are shared with TRBD2. This CDR3 spans 17 amino acids. From germline, CDR1 is SGHTA and CDR2 FQGNSA. With 1 base clipped from V and 6 bases from J, the junction kept 11 bases outside the gene matches. The CDR3 loop reads CASSLVGLAGIINEQFF. In DNA form, the CDR3 reads TGTGCCAGCAGCTTAGTAGGCCTAGCGGGTATCATCAATGAGCAGTTCTTC. Combining the CDR3 with reference TRBV7-2 and TRBJ2-1 gives the whole variable domain GAGVSQSPSNKVTEKGKDVELRCDPISGHTALYWYRQSLGQGLEFLIYFQGNSAPDKSGLPSDRFSAERTGGSVSTLTIQRTQQEDSAVYLCASSLVGLAGIINEQFFGPGTRLTVL.

The J gene is TRBJ2-7, the V gene TRBV19, with D possibly TRBD2 on 5 matching bases. The germline V gene encodes CDR1 LNHDA and CDR2 SQIVND (reference sequence). Trimming removed 5 bases at V and 4 bases at J, with 12 bases between. The CDR3 spans 13 residues. For the CDR3, the DNA is TGTGCCAGTAGTGAAGTCCCGGGGTACGAGCAGTACTTC. It yields the protein CASSEVPGYEQYF.

The V call is TRBV7-6, the J call TRBJ2-3, with 7 positions matching TRBD2. The J segment lost 1 base and the V segment lost 3 bases, leaving 4 bases of the junction unmatched. This CDR3 is 15 amino acids long. Germline CDR1 SGHVS, CDR2 FNYEAQ. The CDR3 bases are TGTGCCAGCAGCTTGAGTCGGGGGGGCACAGATACGCAGTATTTT. Encoded protein: CASSLSRGGTDTQYF.